Listed here are 14 T cell receptor beta chains from one sample, sequenced in a study of T-cell memory formation after mild COVID-19. One entry per CDR3 protein results from TCRdb running MiXCR on the 5' RACE reads. The data contain hundreds of thousands of distinct CDR3 sequences, more than 15% of them seen just once; the ten biggest clones take up about a fifth. Sequenced input: PBMCs or a T cell subset sorted from them (not recorded which). Source of these receptors: a man aged 18-30 years who had mild COVID-19 (a few samples of this study predate the infection). Cell type and time point are not known.

This clonotype has just a few counts. The gene calls are TRBV20-1 and TRBJ1-5; D gene uncertain. V dropped 7 bases and J dropped 0 bases, with 7 bases sitting between them. Germline loops: CDR1 DFQATT, CDR2 SNEGSKA (reference sequence). The CDR3 is 12 residues long. The CDR3 here is CSGSGSNQPQHF. DNA of the CDR3: TGCAGTGGGTCAGGTAGCAATCAGCCCCAGCATTTT.

This chain uses TRBV7-2 with TRBJ2-3, with D unclear. V dropped 5 bases and J dropped 2 bases, with 11 bases sitting between them. The CDR3 runs to 14 residues. Germline CDR1 reads SGHTA; CDR2 reads FQGNSA. The CDR3 DNA follows: TGTGCCAGCAGCGCTGGCCGATACACAGATACGCAGTATTTT. It codes for CASSAGRYTDTQYF.

This chain connects TRBV4-2 to TRBJ2-3, with TRBD2 matching 16 bases. Germline V gene data show CDR1 as LGHNA and CDR2 as YNFKEQ. The trim removed 5 bases at V and 2 bases at J, leaving 7 bases unmatched. The CDR3 consists of 18 residues. The CDR3 DNA is TGTGCCAGCAGCTTTGGGACTAGCGGGGGGGACTTCACAGATACGCAGTATTTT. Protein sequence: CASSFGTSGGDFTDTQYF.

This clonotype was observed at least ten times. This chain connects TRBV5-1 to TRBJ2-3, with 8 bases matching TRBD1. Per the germline V gene, CDR1 is SGHRS and CDR2 is YFSETQ. The CDR3 is 17 amino acids. The V segment lost 1 base and the J segment 0 bases; nucleotides outside the gene matches: 7. In DNA, the CDR3 is TGCGCCAGCAGCTTGATAACAGGGGGATTTAGCACAGATACGCAGTATTTT. This codes for CASSLITGGFSTDTQYF.

Worth noting for this clonotype: This may come from a read error, since a much larger clone is one base off. The chain has TRBV2 and TRBJ1-1; TRBD1 matches at 7 bases. CDR1 SNHLY and CDR2 FYNNEI come from the germline V gene. The CDR3 is 14 amino acids. Unmatched junction bases numbered 5, after V lost 7 bases and J lost 0 bases. The CDR3 coding sequence is TGTGCCAGCACACCGGGACAGTTGAACACTGAAGCTTTCTTT. Its protein product is CASTPGQLNTEAFF.

This clonotype was observed a few times. The rearrangement links TRBV2 to TRBJ1-6; possible D gene TRBD1, 6 bases. Trimming pared 8 bases from V and 5 bases from J, leaving 19 bases between. The V gene's germline CDR1 is SNHLY and CDR2 FYNNEI. The length of the CDR3 is 16 residues. Here the CDR3 DNA reads TGTGCCAGCTCGGAACAGGGAATAAGTAATAATTCACCCCTCCACTTT. As protein: CASSEQGISNNSPLHF.

The rearrangement joins TRBV2 to TRBJ2-7, with D possibly matching TRBD2 (5 bases). The germline V gene has CDR1 SNHLY and CDR2 FYNNEI. The CDR3 covers 14 residues. The ends were cut back, 6 bases at V and 0 bases at J, with 12 bases in the middle. The CDR3 DNA follows: TGTGCCAGCAGGGGCAGGAGGACCTCCTACGAGCAGTACTTC. This gives the protein CASRGRRTSYEQYF. The full variable domain, in which reference TRBV2 and TRBJ2-7 provide the parts outside the CDR3, is EPEVTQTPSHQVTQMGQEVILRCVPISNHLYFYWYRQILGQKVEFLVSFYNNEISEKSEIFDDQFSVERPDGSNFTLKIRSTKLEDSAMYFCASRGRRTSYEQYFGPGTRLTVT.

As for this clonotype: A much larger clonotype is one base distant, so this may be a read error. The V call is TRBV14, the J call TRBJ1-6; D call uncertain. CDR3 size: 12 residues. The germline V gene encodes CDR1 SGHDN and CDR2 FVKESK. The chain's CDR3 is CASSHSLSHLHF. CDR3 DNA sequence: TGTGCCAGCAGCCATTCCCTTTCACACCTCCACTTT.

This clonotype came up a few times. This chain connects TRBV5-1 to TRBJ1-5; 9 bases match TRBD1. This CDR3 comprises 15 residues. V was pared by 0 bases and J by 5 bases, with 3 bases of the junction left unmatched. Germline lookup yields CDR1 SGHRS and CDR2 YFSETQ. In DNA form, the CDR3 reads TGCGCCAGCAGCTTGGGGGACAGGGTGGATCAGCCCCAGCATTTT. Residues: CASSLGDRVDQPQHF.

This clonotype was seen ten or more times. The rearrangement joins TRBV2 to TRBJ2-3; 15 bases align to TRBD2. This CDR3 has 18 residues. Germline CDR1 reads SNHLY; CDR2 reads FYNNEI. The V and J ends lost 6 bases and 5 bases, in that order; junction bases with no gene match: 12. Here the CDR3 reads CASRDRTSGGASRDTQYF. The CDR3 DNA sequence: TGTGCCAGCAGGGATCGGACTAGCGGGGGGGCTTCACGAGATACGCAGTATTTT.

This clonotype was seen at least ten times. This sequence joins TRBV7-2 and TRBJ2-5; maybe TRBD2 (5 bases). Trimming stripped 3 bases from V and 5 bases from J, with 13 bases between. Germline values: CDR1 SGHTA, CDR2 FQGNSA. This CDR3 is built from 14 residues. This chain's CDR3 is CASSLRPSRETQYF. For the CDR3, the DNA is TGTGCCAGCAGCTTGAGGCCTAGCCGGGAGACCCAGTACTTC.

This sequence joins TRBV4-2 and TRBJ2-3; TRBD2 agrees at 13 bases. The CDR3 totals 15 residues. Germline loops: CDR1 LGHNA, CDR2 YNFKEQ. The J segment lost 10 bases and the V segment lost 0 bases, leaving 4 bases of the junction unmatched. This CDR3 reads CASSQETGTSGAQYF. The CDR3 region has the DNA TGTGCCAGCAGCCAAGAAACGGGGACTAGCGGGGCGCAGTATTTT.

This clonotype was counted only a few times. This chain links TRBV29-1 with TRBJ2-3; D uncertain. The CDR3 totals 14 residues. Germline lookup yields CDR1 SQVTM and CDR2 ANQGSEA. Trimming left V 1 base short and J 0 bases short, with 8 bases between. The CDR3 reads CSVEVRPSTDTQYF. CDR3 nucleotide sequence: TGCAGCGTTGAAGTCAGGCCTAGCACAGATACGCAGTATTTT.

J is TRBJ2-3 and V is TRBV2; 11 nucleotides agree with TRBD2. The J segment lost 9 bases and the V segment lost 4 bases, leaving 9 bases of the junction unmatched. This CDR3 comprises 15 residues. Germline V gives CDR1 SNHLY, CDR2 FYNNEI. CDR3: CASSGLAGWVGTQYF. The CDR3 DNA sequence: TGTGCCAGCAGTGGACTAGCGGGATGGGTTGGAACGCAGTATTTT.